This T cell receptor beta chain was identified in a study of cytomegalovirus exposure and HLA in healthy donors. Looking at the study overall: Caucasian-associated ancestry cluster membership applied to around 80% of under 450 genotyped donors. Findings and limits, study-wide: According to a later analysis, most TCR beta chains associated with CMV appeared HLA-restricted. A later analysis reportedly found that, within productive TCRs, an Asian-associated ancestry cluster had fewer N-insertions than the mean observed across the approximately 660 donors. Some V segments could not be told apart, so they were left out, TRBV6-2 and TRBV6-3 among them.

With 60 Vbeta and 13 Jbeta primers, the PCR was carried out. Produced via immunoSEQ multiplex PCR; TCRdb's table is partial and in-frame only. Of 150,000 to 200,000 clones detected, around 75% appear once; the ten largest clones hold approximately 1.8%. In the case of this clone: Its antigen remains unidentified.

Germline V lookup: CDR1 MNHEY, CDR2 SMNVEV (reference sequence). This CDR3 is 11 amino acids long. The V and J ends lost 6 bases and 11 bases respectively, with 13 bases between them. This clonotype was obtained from a woman aged 30 to 39 in good health and CMV-seronegative. Sequencing was performed on PBMCs. The rearrangement links TRBV27 to TRBJ1-1; D is undetermined. The CDR3 DNA is TGTGCCAGCAGACTCCGGGGTCGGGCTTTCTTT. It translates to CASRLRGRAFF.